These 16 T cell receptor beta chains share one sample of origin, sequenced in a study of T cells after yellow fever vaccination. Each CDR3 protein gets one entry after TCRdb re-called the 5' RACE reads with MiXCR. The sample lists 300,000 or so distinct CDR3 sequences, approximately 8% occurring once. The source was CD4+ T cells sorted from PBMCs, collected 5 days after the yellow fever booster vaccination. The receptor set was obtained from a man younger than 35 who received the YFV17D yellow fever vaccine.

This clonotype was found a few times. The CDR3 coding sequence is TGCGCCAGCAGCTTGGAGGGTTTGTCGTACGAGCAGTACTTC. Translated, it gives CASSLEGLSYEQYF. The chain recombines TRBV5-1 with TRBJ2-7; D not certain. Trimming cost V 0 bases and J 4 bases, with 11 bases left between them. Germline CDR1 is SGHRS and CDR2 is YFSETQ. This CDR3 spans 14 amino acids. Combining the CDR3 with reference TRBV5-1 and TRBJ2-7 gives the whole variable domain KAGVTQTPRYLIKTRGQQVTLSCSPISGHRSVSWYQQTPGQGLQFLFEYFSETQRNKGNFPGRFSGRQFSNSRSEMNVSTLELGDSALYLCASSLEGLSYEQYFGPGTRLTVT.

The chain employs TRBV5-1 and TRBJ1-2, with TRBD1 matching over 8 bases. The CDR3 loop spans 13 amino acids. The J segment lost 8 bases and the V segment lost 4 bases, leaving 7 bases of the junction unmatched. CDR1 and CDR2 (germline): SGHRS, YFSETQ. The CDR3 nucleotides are TGCGCCAGCAGCCCGACAGGGGTCGGCGGCTACACCTTC. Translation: CASSPTGVGGYTF.

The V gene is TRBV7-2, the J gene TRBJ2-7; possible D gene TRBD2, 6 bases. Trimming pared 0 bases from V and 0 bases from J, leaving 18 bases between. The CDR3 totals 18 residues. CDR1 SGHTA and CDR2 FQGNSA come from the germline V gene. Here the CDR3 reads CASSLAGRGGAASYEQYF. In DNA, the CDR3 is TGTGCCAGCAGCTTAGCGGGACGAGGAGGGGCGGCCTCCTACGAGCAGTACTTC.

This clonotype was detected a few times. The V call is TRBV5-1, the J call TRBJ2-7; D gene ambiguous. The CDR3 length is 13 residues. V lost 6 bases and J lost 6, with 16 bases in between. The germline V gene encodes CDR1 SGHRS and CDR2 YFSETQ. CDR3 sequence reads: CASTNSDGSEQYF. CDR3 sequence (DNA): TGCGCCAGCACTAACTCGGACGGAAGCGAGCAGTACTTC.

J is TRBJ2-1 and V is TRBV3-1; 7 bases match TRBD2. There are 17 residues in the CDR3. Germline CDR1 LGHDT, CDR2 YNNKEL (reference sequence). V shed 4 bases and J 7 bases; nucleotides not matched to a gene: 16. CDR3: CASSRLDGTILTNEQFF. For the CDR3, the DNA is TGTGCCAGCAGCCGTCTGGACGGGACTATTCTTACTAATGAGCAGTTCTTC.

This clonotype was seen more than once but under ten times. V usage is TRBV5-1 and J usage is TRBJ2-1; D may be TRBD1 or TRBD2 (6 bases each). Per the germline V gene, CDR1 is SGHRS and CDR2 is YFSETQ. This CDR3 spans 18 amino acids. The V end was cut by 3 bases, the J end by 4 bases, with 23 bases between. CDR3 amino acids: CASSSGASVGDRYNEQFF. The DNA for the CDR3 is TGCGCCAGCAGCTCGGGGGCTTCTGTGGGTGACAGGTACAATGAGCAGTTCTTC.

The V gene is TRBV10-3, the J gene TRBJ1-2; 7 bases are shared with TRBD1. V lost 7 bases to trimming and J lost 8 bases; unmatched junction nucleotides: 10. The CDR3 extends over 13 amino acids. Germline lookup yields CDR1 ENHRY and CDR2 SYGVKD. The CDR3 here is CAITLGQALGYTF. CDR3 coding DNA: TGTGCCATCACCCTCGGACAGGCGCTCGGCTACACCTTC.

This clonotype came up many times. CDR3 in DNA: TGTGCCAGCAGTGAAGGGGCGGGCACTGAAGCTTTCTTT. It specifies CASSEGAGTEAFF. This rearrangement joins TRBV2 to TRBJ1-1; no firm D call. V shed 1 base and J shed 4 bases, with 7 bases lying between them. CDR1 and CDR2 from the germline V gene are SNHLY and FYNNEI. The CDR3 contains 13 residues.

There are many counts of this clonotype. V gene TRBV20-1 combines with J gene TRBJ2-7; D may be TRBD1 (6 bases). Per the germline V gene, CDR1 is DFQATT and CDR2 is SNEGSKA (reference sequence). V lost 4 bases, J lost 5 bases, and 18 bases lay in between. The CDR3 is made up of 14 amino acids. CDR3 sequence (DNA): TGCAGTGCTAAGCCTGTAAGGGGGATTCACGAGCAGTACGTC. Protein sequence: CSAKPVRGIHEQYV.

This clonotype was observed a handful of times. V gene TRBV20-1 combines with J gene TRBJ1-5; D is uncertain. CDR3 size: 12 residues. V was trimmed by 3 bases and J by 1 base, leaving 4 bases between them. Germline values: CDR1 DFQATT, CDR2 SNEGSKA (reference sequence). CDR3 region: CSASKSNQPQHF. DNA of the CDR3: TGCAGTGCTAGTAAGAGCAATCAGCCCCAGCATTTT.

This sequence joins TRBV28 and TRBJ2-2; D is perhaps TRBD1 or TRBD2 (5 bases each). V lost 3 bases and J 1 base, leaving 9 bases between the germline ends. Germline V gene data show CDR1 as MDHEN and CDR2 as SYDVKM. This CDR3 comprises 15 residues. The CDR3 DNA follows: TGTGCCAGCAGTTTGGGGGTATGGAACACCGGGGAGCTGTTTTTT. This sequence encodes CASSLGVWNTGELFF.

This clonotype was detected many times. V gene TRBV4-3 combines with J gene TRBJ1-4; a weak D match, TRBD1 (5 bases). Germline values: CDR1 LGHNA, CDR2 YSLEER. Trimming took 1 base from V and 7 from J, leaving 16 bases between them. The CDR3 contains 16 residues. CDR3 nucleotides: TGCGCCAGCAGCCAAGTTGGGGGAGGACTGATTGAAAAACTGTTTTTT. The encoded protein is CASSQVGGGLIEKLFF.

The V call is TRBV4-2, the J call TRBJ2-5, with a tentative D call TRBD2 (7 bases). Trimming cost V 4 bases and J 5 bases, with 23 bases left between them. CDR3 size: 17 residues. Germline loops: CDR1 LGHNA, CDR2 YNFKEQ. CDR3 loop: CASSRKAGALGLETQYF. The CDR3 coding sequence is TGTGCCAGCAGCCGAAAGGCGGGGGCATTGGGTTTGGAGACCCAGTACTTC.

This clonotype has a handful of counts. CDR3 amino acids: CASNGDSGANVLTF. The CDR3 nucleotides read TGCGCCAGCAACGGGGATTCTGGGGCCAACGTCCTGACTTTC. The rearrangement uses TRBV5-1 and TRBJ2-6; D possibly corresponds to TRBD2 (5 bases). Germline CDR1 and CDR2: SGHRS and YFSETQ. This CDR3 is built from 14 residues. V was cut by 6 bases and J by 1 base, with 8 bases left in between. Variable domain in full (rest from reference TRBV5-1 and TRBJ2-6): KAGVTQTPRYLIKTRGQQVTLSCSPISGHRSVSWYQQTPGQGLQFLFEYFSETQRNKGNFPGRFSGRQFSNSRSEMNVSTLELGDSALYLCASNGDSGANVLTFGAGSRLTVL.

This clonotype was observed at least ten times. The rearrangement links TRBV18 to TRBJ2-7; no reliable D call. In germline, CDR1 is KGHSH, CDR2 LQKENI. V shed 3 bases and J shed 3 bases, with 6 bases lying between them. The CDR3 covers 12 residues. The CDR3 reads CASSPGRYEQYV. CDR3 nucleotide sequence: TGTGCCAGCTCACCCGGACGCTACGAGCAGTACGTC.

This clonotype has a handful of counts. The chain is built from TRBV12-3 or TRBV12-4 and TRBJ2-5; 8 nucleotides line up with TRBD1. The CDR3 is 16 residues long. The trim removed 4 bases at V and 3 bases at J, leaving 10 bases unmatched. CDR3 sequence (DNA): TGTGCCAGCAGTTCCCCCGGGACAGGTCGGGAAGAGACCCAGTACTTC. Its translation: CASSSPGTGREETQYF.